These 28 T cell receptor beta chains were sequenced from one sample in a study of CXCR3-negative and CXCR3-positive naive CD8 T cells. Study-wide results and limits: CXCR3-expressing naive cells carried TRB CDR3s more hydrophobic than those of CXCR3-negative naive cells.

Which antigens these TCRs recognize remains unknown. Preparation of TRB cDNA libraries relied on 5' RACE carrying UMI labels. TCRdb reprocessed the 5' RACE reads and keeps a single row for each CDR3 protein, giving no DNA. This sample contains tens of thousands of distinct CDR3 sequences. The sequencing input was naive CXCR3+ CD8+ T cells from blood. Subset meaning: CD45RO-CCR7+CD27+CD95- naive CD8+ T cells expressing CXCR3 (TNR3+). The receptors shown here come from a human donor in good health. Some clones in this sample may be carry-over from other donors' samples.

The rearrangement links TRBV14 to TRBJ2-2. CDR3 length equals 16 residues. The germline CDR1 and CDR2 sequences are SGHDN and FVKESK. CDR3 region: CASSQEADANTGELFF.

This CDR3 reads CASSLEGWELGNTIYF. The genes are TRBV28 and TRBJ1-3. The CDR3 covers 16 residues. CDR1 MDHEN and CDR2 SYDVKM come from the germline V gene.

The rearrangement links TRBV25-1 to TRBJ2-1; with no DNA, the TCRdb D assignment of TRBD1 cannot be verified. Germline CDR1 MGHDK, CDR2 SYGVNS. CDR3 size: 11 residues. CDR3 sequence reads: CASSEGQWVFF.

This sequence joins TRBV29-1 and TRBJ2-1; with no DNA, the TCRdb D assignment of TRBD1 cannot be verified. The germline CDR1 and CDR2 sequences are SQVTM and ANQGSEA. CDR3 length equals 16 residues. The CDR3 is CSVGISARVYFSEQFF.

The genes are TRBV12-3 or TRBV12-4 and TRBJ2-5. The CDR3 sequence is 13 residues long. The CDR3 sequence: CASSLRLEETQYF.

CDR3 protein: CGWPNSFHYEQYF. J is TRBJ2-7 and V is TRBV6-5. The CDR3 loop spans 13 amino acids. Germline CDR1 MNHEY, CDR2 SVGAGI.

The rearrangement uses TRBV27 and TRBJ2-1; TCRdb's D gene call, TRBD2, goes unchecked for lack of DNA. The CDR3 is 16 amino acids. CDR1 and CDR2 from the germline V gene are MNHEY and SMNVEV (reference sequence). CDR3 loop: CASSLTPGGSYNEQFF.

The chain uses TRBV29-1 and TRBJ1-5. The V gene's germline CDR1 is SQVTM and CDR2 ANQGSEA. There are 13 residues in the CDR3. CDR3: CSVSSESNQPQHF. Full variable domain (remainder filled in from reference TRBV29-1 and TRBJ1-5): SAVISQKPSRDICQRGTSLTIQCQVDSQVTMMFWYRQQPGQSLTLIATANQGSEATYESGFVIDKFPISRPNLTFSTLTVSNMSPEDSSIYLCSVSSESNQPQHFGDGTRLSIL.

V and J are TRBV18 and TRBJ2-7; as DNA is missing, the TRBD1 call by TCRdb cannot be tested. The CDR3 runs 13 residues. CDR1 is KGHSH and CDR2 is LQKENI in the germline V gene. The CDR3 spells CASSPPGSLEQYF.

V usage is TRBV7-9 and J usage is TRBJ2-7; the D gene TCRdb calls, TRBD1, cannot be checked with no DNA. The CDR3 consists of 15 residues. Germline loops: CDR1 SEHNR, CDR2 FQNEAQ (reference sequence). CDR3 amino acids: CASSLRHSPDHEQYF. The variable domain in full, with the rest retrieved from reference TRBV7-9 and TRBJ2-7, is DTGVSQNPRHKITKRGQNVTFRCDPISEHNRLYWYRQTLGQGPEFLTYFQNEAQLEKSRLLSDRFSAERPKGSFSTLEIQRTEQGDSAMYLCASSLRHSPDHEQYFGPGTRLTVT.

The rearrangement links TRBV5-1 to TRBJ1-1. The length of the CDR3 is 15 residues. The germline V gene encodes CDR1 SGHRS and CDR2 YFSETQ. The CDR3 here is CASSLAREGRPKAFF.

The CDR3 loop is CASSLEQVDRGRPGYTF. This rearrangement joins TRBV7-9 to TRBJ1-2; no DNA is available, so the TRBD1 call from TCRdb remains unchecked. This CDR3 contains 17 residues. Germline CDR1 SEHNR, CDR2 FQNEAQ (reference sequence).

The chain joins TRBV7-9 to TRBJ2-3; TCRdb's D call of TRBD1 is untestable without DNA. CDR3 size: 16 residues. Germline V gene lookup returns CDR1 SEHNR and CDR2 FQNEAQ (reference sequence). CDR3: CASSPGQRGAWDTQYF.

V gene TRBV9 combines with J gene TRBJ1-4. The CDR3 is 15 amino acids. The germline V gene encodes CDR1 SGDLS and CDR2 YYNGEE. The CDR3 sequence: CASSVGQATNEKLFF.

The rearrangement uses TRBV29-1 and TRBJ1-1. The germline CDR1 and CDR2 sequences are SQVTM and ANQGSEA. This CDR3 region has 12 residues. This CDR3 reads CSVPGQDTEAFF.

This chain joins TRBV29-1 and TRBJ2-7. The germline V gene encodes CDR1 SQVTM and CDR2 ANQGSEA. This CDR3 comprises 12 residues. CDR3 in amino acids: CSVHDSTYEQYF.

The gene calls are TRBV29-1 and TRBJ2-7; absent DNA, TCRdb's TRBD1 call cannot be checked. The CDR3 sequence is 11 residues long. Germline CDR1 SQVTM, CDR2 ANQGSEA. CDR3 loop: CTVQLGGEQYF.

The CDR3 sequence is CASSPGTGAFEQYF. The chain has TRBV4-3 and TRBJ2-7; the TCRdb call, TRBD1, lacks DNA for checking. The CDR3 is made up of 14 amino acids. CDR1 and CDR2 from the germline V gene are LGHNA and YSLEER.

This chain uses TRBV20-1 with TRBJ2-7; TCRdb's D gene call, TRBD1, goes unchecked for lack of DNA. The CDR3 is 15 residues long. The V gene's germline CDR1 is DFQATT and CDR2 SNEGSKA (reference sequence). The CDR3 protein is CSAREPGQVPYEQYF.

The rearrangement joins TRBV6-6 to TRBJ1-2. This CDR3 contains 16 residues. Germline lookup yields CDR1 MNHNY and CDR2 SVGAGI (reference sequence). This CDR3 is CASSYAESARDYGYTF.

The V gene is TRBV7-6, the J gene TRBJ2-3; TCRdb gives TRBD1 as the D gene, but with no DNA this cannot be confirmed. The CDR3 is made up of 12 amino acids. Germline loops: CDR1 SGHVS, CDR2 FNYEAQ. The chain's CDR3 is CASSTTGAPQYF.

The rearrangement uses TRBV7-9 and TRBJ1-2. Germline loops: CDR1 SEHNR, CDR2 FQNEAQ (reference sequence). This CDR3 is 11 amino acids long. CDR3 loop: CALREDYGYTF. The full variable domain, rest sourced from reference TRBV7-9 and TRBJ1-2, is DTGVSQNPRHKITKRGQNVTFRCDPISEHNRLYWYRQTLGQGPEFLTYFQNEAQLEKSRLLSDRFSAERPKGSFSTLEIQRTEQGDSAMYLCALREDYGYTFGSGTRLTVV.

The chain couples TRBV2 to TRBJ2-1. This CDR3 has 14 amino acids. CDR1 and CDR2 from the germline V gene are SNHLY and FYNNEI. CDR3 sequence: CASSVSGANNEQFF.

The rearrangement uses TRBV28 and TRBJ2-1; TCRdb picks TRBD1, but there is no DNA to check that call. The CDR3 extends over 16 amino acids. Per germline, CDR1 MDHEN and CDR2 SYDVKM. CDR3 sequence reads: CASSPLAENAYNEQFF.

The rearrangement links TRBV7-8 to TRBJ1-4. CDR1 is SGHVS, CDR2 FQNEAQ, per germline. This CDR3 region has 16 residues. The CDR3 loop reads CASSPPVPSTNVKLFF.

This chain uses TRBV14 with TRBJ2-1; TCRdb proposes TRBD2, but this gene call is untestable without DNA. Germline CDR1 is SGHDN and CDR2 is FVKESK. The CDR3 runs 16 residues. The CDR3 is CASSQVSGRTGNEQFF.

This chain joins TRBV7-6 and TRBJ1-2; the TRBD1 assignment by TCRdb is unverifiable without DNA. The CDR3 is 16 amino acids. Looked up from germline, CDR1 is SGHVS and CDR2 is FNYEAQ. CDR3 residues: CASSLDLQGVVDGYTF.

CDR3 sequence: CASTRDTGELFF. The chain employs TRBV28 and TRBJ2-2; without DNA, the TCRdb call of TRBD1 cannot be checked. The germline V gene has CDR1 MDHEN and CDR2 SYDVKM. CDR3 size: 12 residues.